This TCR beta chain is from a study of identical twins. V was shortened by 7 bases and J by 4 bases, with 21 bases between the two germline ends. From germline, CDR1 is SQVTM and CDR2 ANQGSEA. This CDR3 is built from 15 residues. Each CDR3 protein is one row after TCRdb ran MiXCR on the 5' RACE reads. The table lists about 470,000 distinct CDR3 sequences, 24% of them singletons. In its sample, this clonotype was seen a few times. Its cognate antigen is unknown. Study outcomes and limitations: Twins shared out-of-frame alpha sequences with excess low generation probability.

This same sample was also part of a study on T cells expressing NK-cell markers. As reported in that work: There were seven HCMV-seropositive donors and one seronegative donor among the eight sequenced.

This sequence joins TRBV29-1 and TRBJ2-3; D is perhaps TRBD1 or TRBD2 (6 bases each). This TCR was sampled from a woman aged 18-29 years in good health. Sequenced sample: CD4+ T cells sorted from blood. The CDR3 region has the DNA TGCAGCGCAAATCACGGGGGCTCCTCCCCAGATACGCAGTATTTT. Protein: CSANHGGSSPDTQYF.